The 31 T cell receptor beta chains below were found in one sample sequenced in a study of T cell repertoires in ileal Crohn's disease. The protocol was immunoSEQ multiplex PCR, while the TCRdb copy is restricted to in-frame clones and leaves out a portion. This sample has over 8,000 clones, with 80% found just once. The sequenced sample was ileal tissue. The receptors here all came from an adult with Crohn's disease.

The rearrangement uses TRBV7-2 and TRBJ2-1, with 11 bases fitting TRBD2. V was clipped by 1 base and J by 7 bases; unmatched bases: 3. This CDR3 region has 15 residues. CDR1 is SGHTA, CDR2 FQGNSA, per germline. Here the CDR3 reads CASSLDLAGGNEQFF. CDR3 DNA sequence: TGTGCCAGCAGCTTAGACCTAGCGGGGGGAAATGAGCAGTTCTTC.

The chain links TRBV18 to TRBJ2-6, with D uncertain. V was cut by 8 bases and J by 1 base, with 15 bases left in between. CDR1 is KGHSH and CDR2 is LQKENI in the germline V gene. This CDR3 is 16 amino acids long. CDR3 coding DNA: TGTGCCAGCCGAAGGGCAGCTCCTTCTGGGGCCAACGTCCTGACTTTC. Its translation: CASRRAAPSGANVLTF. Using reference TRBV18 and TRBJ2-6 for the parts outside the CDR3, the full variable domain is NAGVMQNPRHLVRRRGQEARLRCSPMKGHSHVYWYRQLPEEGLKFMVYLQKENIIDESGMPKERFSAEFPKEGPSILRIQQVVRGDSAAYFCASRRAAPSGANVLTFGAGSRLTVL.

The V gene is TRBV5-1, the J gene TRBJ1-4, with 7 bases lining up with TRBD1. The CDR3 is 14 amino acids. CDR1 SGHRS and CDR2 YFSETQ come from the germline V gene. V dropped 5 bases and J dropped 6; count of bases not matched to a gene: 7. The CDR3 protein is CASRGQGVHEKLFF. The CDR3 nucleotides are TGCGCCAGCAGAGGGCAGGGGGTCCATGAAAAACTGTTTTTT.

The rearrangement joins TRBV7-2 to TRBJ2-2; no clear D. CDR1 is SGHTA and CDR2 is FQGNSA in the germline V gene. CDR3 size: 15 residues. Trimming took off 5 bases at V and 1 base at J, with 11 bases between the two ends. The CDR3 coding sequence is TGTGCCAGCAGCGCCTCCCTTAGGAACACCGGGGAGCTGTTTTTT. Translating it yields CASSASLRNTGELFF.

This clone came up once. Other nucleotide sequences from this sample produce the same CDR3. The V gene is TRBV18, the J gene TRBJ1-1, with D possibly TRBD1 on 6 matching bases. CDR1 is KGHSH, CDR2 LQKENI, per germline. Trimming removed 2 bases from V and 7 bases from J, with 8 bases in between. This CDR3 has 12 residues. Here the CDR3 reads CASSPNRDEAFF. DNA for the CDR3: TGTGCCAGCTCACCAAACAGGGATGAAGCTTTCTTT.

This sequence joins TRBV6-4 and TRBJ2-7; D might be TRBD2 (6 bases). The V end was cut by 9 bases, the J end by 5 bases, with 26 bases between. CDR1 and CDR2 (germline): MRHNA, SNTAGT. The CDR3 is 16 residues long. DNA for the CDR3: TGTGCCAGGGCGCCCGGAGGGAAAAGAAAGGGCCACGAGCAGTACTTC. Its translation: CARAPGGKRKGHEQYF.

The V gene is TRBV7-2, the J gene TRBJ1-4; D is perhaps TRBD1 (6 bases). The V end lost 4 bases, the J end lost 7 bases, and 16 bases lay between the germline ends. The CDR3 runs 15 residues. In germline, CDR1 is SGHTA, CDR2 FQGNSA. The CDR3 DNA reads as TGTGCCAGCAGCTCGCGCGGGGGGCGGTTTGAAAAACTGTTTTTT. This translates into CASSSRGGRFEKLFF.

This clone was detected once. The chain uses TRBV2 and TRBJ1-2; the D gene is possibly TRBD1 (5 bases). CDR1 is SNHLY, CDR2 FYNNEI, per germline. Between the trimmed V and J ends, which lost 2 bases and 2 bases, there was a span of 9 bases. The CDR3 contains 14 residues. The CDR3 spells CASSELGQNYGYTF. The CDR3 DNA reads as TGTGCCAGCAGTGAATTGGGGCAGAACTATGGCTACACCTTC. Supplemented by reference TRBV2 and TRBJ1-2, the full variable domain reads EPEVTQTPSHQVTQMGQEVILRCVPISNHLYFYWYRQILGQKVEFLVSFYNNEISEKSEIFDDQFSVERPDGSNFTLKIRSTKLEDSAMYFCASSELGQNYGYTFGSGTRLTVV.

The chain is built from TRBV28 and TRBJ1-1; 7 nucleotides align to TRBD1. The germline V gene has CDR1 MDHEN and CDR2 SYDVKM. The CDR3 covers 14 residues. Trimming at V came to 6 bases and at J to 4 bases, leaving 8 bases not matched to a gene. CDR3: CASSRRQGGTEAFF. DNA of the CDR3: TGTGCCAGCAGCCGAAGACAGGGCGGCACTGAAGCTTTCTTT.

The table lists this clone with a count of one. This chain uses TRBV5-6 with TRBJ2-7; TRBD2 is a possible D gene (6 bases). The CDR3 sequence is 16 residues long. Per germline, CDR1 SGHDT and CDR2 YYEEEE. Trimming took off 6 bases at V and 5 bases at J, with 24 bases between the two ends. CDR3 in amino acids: CASTNVDRGGNHEQYF. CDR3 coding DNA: TGTGCCAGCACCAACGTAGATAGAGGCGGGAACCACGAGCAGTACTTC.

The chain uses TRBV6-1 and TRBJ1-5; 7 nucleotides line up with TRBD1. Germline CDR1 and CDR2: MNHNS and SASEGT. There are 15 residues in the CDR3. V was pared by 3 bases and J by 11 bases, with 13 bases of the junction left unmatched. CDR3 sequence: CASSDQTGTLRAQHF. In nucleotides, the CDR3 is TGTGCCAGCAGTGATCAGACAGGGACCCTAAGGGCCCAGCATTTT.

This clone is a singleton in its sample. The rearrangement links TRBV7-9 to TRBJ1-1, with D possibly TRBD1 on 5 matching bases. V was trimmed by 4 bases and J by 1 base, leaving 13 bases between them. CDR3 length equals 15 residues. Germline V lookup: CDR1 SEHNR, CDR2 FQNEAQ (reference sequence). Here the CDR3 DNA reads TGTGCCAGCAGCTCCGCACTGACAGAGAACACTGAAGCTTTCTTT. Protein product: CASSSALTENTEAFF.

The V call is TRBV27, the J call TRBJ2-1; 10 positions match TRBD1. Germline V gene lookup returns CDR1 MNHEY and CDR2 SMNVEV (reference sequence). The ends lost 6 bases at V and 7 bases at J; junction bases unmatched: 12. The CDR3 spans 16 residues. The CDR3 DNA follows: TGTGCCAGCAGCCTTCGGACAGGGGGGTCAGGGAATGAGCAGTTCTTC. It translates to CASSLRTGGSGNEQFF.

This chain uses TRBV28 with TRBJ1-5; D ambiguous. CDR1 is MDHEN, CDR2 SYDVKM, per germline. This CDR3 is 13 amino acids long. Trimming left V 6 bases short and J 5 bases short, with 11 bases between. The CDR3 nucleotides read TGTGCCAGCAGATCCGGGGAGTATCAGCCCCAGCATTTT. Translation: CASRSGEYQPQHF. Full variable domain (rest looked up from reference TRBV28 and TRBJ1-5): DVKVTQSSRYLVKRTGEKVFLECVQDMDHENMFWYRQDPGLGLRLIYFSYDVKMKEKGDIPEGYSVSREKKERFSLILESASTNQTSMYLCASRSGEYQPQHFGDGTRLSIL.

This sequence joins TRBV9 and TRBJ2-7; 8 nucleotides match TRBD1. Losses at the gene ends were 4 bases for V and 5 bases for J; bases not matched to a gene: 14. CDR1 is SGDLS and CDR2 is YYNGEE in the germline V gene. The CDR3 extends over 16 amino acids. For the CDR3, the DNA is TGTGCCAGCAGCTCCTCCGGGACAGGAAGAAGAGACGAGCAGTACTTC. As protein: CASSSSGTGRRDEQYF.

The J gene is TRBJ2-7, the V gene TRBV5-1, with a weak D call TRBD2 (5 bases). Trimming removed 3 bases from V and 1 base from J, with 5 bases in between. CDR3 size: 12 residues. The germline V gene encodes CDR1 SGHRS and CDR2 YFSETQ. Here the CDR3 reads CASSSGSYEQYF. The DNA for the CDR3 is TGCGCCAGCAGCTCGGGGTCCTACGAGCAGTACTTC.

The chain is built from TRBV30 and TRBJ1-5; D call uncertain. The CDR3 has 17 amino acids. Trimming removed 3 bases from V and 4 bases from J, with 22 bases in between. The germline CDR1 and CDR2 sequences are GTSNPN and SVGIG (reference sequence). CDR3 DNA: TGTGCCTGGAGCCCCCGAGGGCAGAAAGAGGTGAATCAGCCCCAGCATTTT. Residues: CAWSPRGQKEVNQPQHF.

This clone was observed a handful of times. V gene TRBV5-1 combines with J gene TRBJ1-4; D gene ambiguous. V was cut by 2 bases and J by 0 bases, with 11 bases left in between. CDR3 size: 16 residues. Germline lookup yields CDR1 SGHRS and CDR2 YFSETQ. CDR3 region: CASSLTVGATNEKLFF. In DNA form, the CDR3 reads TGCGCCAGCAGCTTAACGGTTGGAGCAACTAATGAAAAACTGTTTTTT.

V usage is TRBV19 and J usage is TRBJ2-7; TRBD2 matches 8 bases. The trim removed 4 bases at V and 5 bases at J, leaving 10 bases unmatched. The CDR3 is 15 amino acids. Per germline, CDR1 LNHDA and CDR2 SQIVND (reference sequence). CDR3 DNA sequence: TGTGCCAGTAGTAGGACGGGAGGGGTGAGCCACGAGCAGTACTTC. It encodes CASSRTGGVSHEQYF.

For the CDR3, the DNA is TGTGCCAGCAGTCGGACAGGGAAGGGAACCTACGAGCAGTACTTC. Protein: CASSRTGKGTYEQYF. The V gene is TRBV6-1, the J gene TRBJ2-7; 8 positions agree with TRBD1. CDR1 and CDR2 from the germline V gene are MNHNS and SASEGT. The CDR3 length is 15 residues. V shed 5 bases and J 2 bases; nucleotides not matched to a gene: 8.

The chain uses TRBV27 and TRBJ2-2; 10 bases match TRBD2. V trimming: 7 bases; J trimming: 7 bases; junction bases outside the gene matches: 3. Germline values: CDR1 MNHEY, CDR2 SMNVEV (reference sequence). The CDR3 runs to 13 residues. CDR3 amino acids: CASKSSGGGELFF. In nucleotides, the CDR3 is TGTGCCAGCAAATCTAGCGGGGGCGGGGAGCTGTTTTTT.

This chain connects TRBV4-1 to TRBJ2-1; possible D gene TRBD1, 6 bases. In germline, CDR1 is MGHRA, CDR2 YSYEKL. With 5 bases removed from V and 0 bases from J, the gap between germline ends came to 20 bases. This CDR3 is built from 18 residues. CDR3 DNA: TGCGCCAGCAGCTATAGAAGGACAGCAACCCCCTCCTACAATGAGCAGTTCTTC. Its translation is CASSYRRTATPSYNEQFF.

The DNA of the CDR3 is TGTGCCAGCAGTTTAGGGGCCAGTAACTATGGCTACACCTTC. Its protein is CASSLGASNYGYTF. The J gene is TRBJ1-2, the V gene TRBV28; weak D call: TRBD1 (5 bases). The CDR3 consists of 14 residues. V gave up 2 bases and J gave up 1 base, with 8 bases separating them. The germline gives CDR1 MDHEN, CDR2 SYDVKM.

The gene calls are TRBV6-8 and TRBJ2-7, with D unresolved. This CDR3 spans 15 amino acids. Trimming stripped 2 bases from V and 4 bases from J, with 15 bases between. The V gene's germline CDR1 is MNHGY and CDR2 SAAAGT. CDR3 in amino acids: CASSYVGLMGYEQYF. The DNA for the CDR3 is TGTGCCAGCAGTTACGTCGGGTTAATGGGATACGAGCAGTACTTC.

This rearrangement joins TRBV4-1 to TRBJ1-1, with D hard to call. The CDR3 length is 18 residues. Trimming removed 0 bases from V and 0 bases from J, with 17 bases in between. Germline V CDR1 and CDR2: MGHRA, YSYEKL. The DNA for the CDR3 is TGCGCCAGCAGCCAAGACTCGCCCTTAATTTTCATGAACACTGAAGCTTTCTTT. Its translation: CASSQDSPLIFMNTEAFF.

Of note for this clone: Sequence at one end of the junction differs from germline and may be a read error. The CDR3 sequence is CASVPRDGEFTLFF. The CDR3 nucleotides read TGTGCCAGTGTGCCCCGGGACGGAGAATTCACTCTTTTCTTC. This chain uses TRBV7-9 with TRBJ1-2; weak D call: TRBD1 (5 bases). The CDR3 is 14 amino acids. CDR1 is SEHNR and CDR2 is FQNEAQ in the germline V gene (reference sequence).

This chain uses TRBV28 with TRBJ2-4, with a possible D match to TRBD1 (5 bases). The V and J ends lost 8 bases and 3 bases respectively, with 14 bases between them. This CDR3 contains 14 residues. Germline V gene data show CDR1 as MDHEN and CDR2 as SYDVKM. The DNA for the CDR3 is TGTGCCAGCGAGGCAGGGTATGGCAAAAACATTCAGTACTTC. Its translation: CASEAGYGKNIQYF.

The CDR3 region is CASSIGTQNTGELFF. The CDR3 DNA reads TGTGCCAGCAGTATTGGGACACAGAACACCGGGGAGCTGTTTTTT. J is TRBJ2-2 and V is TRBV27, with a weak D call TRBD1 (6 bases). The CDR3 is 15 amino acids. Trimming took off 5 bases at V and 1 base at J, with 11 bases between the two ends. CDR1 and CDR2 from the germline V gene are MNHEY and SMNVEV (reference sequence).

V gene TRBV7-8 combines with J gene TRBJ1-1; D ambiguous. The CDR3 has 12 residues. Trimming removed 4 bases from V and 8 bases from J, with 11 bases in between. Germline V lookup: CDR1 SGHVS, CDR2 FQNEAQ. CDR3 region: CASSSHREEAFF. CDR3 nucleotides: TGTGCCAGCAGCTCCCACCGAGAAGAAGCTTTCTTT.

Here the CDR3 reads CASSLWQAHSYNEQFF. Here the CDR3 DNA reads TGTGCCAGCAGTTTATGGCAGGCTCACTCCTACAATGAGCAGTTCTTC. V usage is TRBV27 and J usage is TRBJ2-1, with D uncertain. The CDR3 consists of 16 residues. Germline CDR1 MNHEY, CDR2 SMNVEV (reference sequence). V lost 1 base and J 0 bases, leaving 10 bases between the germline ends.

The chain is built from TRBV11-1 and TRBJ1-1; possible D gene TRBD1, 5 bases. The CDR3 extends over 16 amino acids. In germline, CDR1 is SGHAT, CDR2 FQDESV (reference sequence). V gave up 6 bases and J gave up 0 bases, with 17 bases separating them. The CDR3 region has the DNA TGTGCCAGCAGAGATACCGTTTCCAGGGTGAACACTGAAGCTTTCTTT. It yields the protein CASRDTVSRVNTEAFF.